These T cell receptor beta chains were read from a single sample in a study of cytomegalovirus exposure and HLA in healthy donors. The method was immunoSEQ multiplex PCR; TCRdb's version includes in-frame clones alone and lacks a portion of them. The repertoire holds over 150,000 clones, 80% to 85% seen once, with around 2% in the top ten. Sequenced: PBMCs. These receptors were taken from a human donor in good health. CDR3s include the opening cysteine and the closing phenylalanine or tryptophan. The D gene is left open where the match is weak. Some rows have no size entry. The others give once, few or many, or a class for an expanded clone.

abundance	d_gene	j_gene	v_gene	CDR3nt	CDR3aa
-	TRBD2	TRBJ2-5	TRBV19	TGTGCCAGTAGTATTCCTCTGGGTAGCGGGGTACAAGAGACCCAGTACTTC	CASSIPLGSGVQETQYF
-	TRBD1	TRBJ1-1	TRBV18	TGTGCCAGCTCTTTGGATCCAGGGGGCGGGAACACTGAAGCTTTCTTT	CASSLDPGGGNTEAFF
-	-	TRBJ1-2	TRBV7-9	TGTGCCAGCAGCCGCGGTAGCTACTATGGCTACACCTTC	CASSRGSYYGYTF
-	TRBD2	TRBJ2-6	TRBV19	TGTGCCAGTAGTATAATAGCGGGGGCCTCTGGGGCCAACGTCCTGACTTTC	CASSIIAGASGANVLTF
-	-	TRBJ1-1	TRBV11-1	TGTGCCAGCAGCTTAGGTGGGGTAGCGGAAGCTTTCTTT	CASSLGGVAEAFF
-	-	TRBJ1-1	TRBV5-1	TGCGCCAGCAGCGGCGGGACGGTCACTGAAGCTTTCTTT	CASSGGTVTEAFF
-	-	TRBJ2-3	TRBV2	TGTGCCAGCAGTGAAAGGTCAGGGCCCACAGATACGCAGTATTTT	CASSERSGPTDTQYF
-	TRBD2	TRBJ2-1	TRBV19	TGTGCCAGTAGTATTGGCGGGGGGGCTAATGAGCAGTTCTTC	CASSIGGGANEQFF
-	-	TRBJ1-1	TRBV11-3	TGTGCCAGCAGTCCAGAGGGTCAGTACACTGAAGCTTTCTTT	CASSPEGQYTEAFF
-	-	TRBJ1-2	TRBV13	TGTGCCAGCAGCTTAGTACAGGTGGGTGGCTACACCTTC	CASSLVQVGGYTF
-	-	TRBJ2-3	TRBV7-8	TGTGCCAGGTCGCCCTGGGCGGGGGCGACAGGTACGCAGTATTTT	CARSPWAGATGTQYF
-	-	TRBJ1-1	TRBV5-1	TGCGCCAGCAGCTTGGATGGACGGAGGGGGGGGGAAGCTTTCTTT	CASSLDGRRGGEAFF
-	TRBD2	TRBJ2-3	TRBV9	TGTGCCACCAGCAGACTAGCGGGGACAGATACGCAGTATTTT	CATSRLAGTDTQYF
once	TRBD1	TRBJ2-7	TRBV29-1	TGCAGCGTTGCCCGGGACAGGGACCCCTACGAGCAGTACTTC	CSVARDRDPYEQYF
-	TRBD2	TRBJ2-1	TRBV6-6	TGTGCCAGCAGTTACGGTAGCGGGGGGGGAGGTGAGCAGTTCTTC	CASSYGSGGGGEQFF
-	TRBD2	TRBJ2-1	TRBV6-1	TGTGCCAGCAGTACTAGCGGGGGGGCTTTAAATGAGCAGTTCTTC	CASSTSGGALNEQFF
-	-	TRBJ1-1	TRBV4-3	TGCGCCAGCAGCCTCAGGGGTACTGAAGCTTTCTTT	CASSLRGTEAFF
-	TRBD1	TRBJ1-6	TRBV15	TGTGCCACCAGAAGACAGGGCTATAATTCACCCCTCCACTTT	CATRRQGYNSPLHF
-	-	TRBJ2-7	TRBV4-2	TGTGCCAGCAGCCCGGGACTTCTCGCTACCTACGAGCAGTACTTC	CASSPGLLATYEQYF
-	TRBD1	TRBJ1-5	TRBV6-1	TGTGCCGGCAGTGGCGGGACAGGGGGTCAGCCCCAGCATTTT	CAGSGGTGGQPQHF
-	-	TRBJ1-1	TRBV7-2	TGTGCCAGCAGCTTCTTCAGGGTGAACACTGAAGCTTTCTTT	CASSFFRVNTEAFF
-	TRBD1	TRBJ1-5	TRBV19	TGTGCCAGTAGTAGGGTCGGACAGGGAGAGCATTTT	CASSRVGQGEHF
-	-	TRBJ1-1	TRBV7-9	TGTGCCAGCAGCCATGACCCGAGGGACACTGAAGCTTTCTTT	CASSHDPRDTEAFF
-	TRBD2	TRBJ2-3	TRBV5-4	TGTGCCAGCAGCTTGGGTGGGGGGGTTCGTGGCACAGATACGCAGTATTTT	CASSLGGGVRGTDTQYF
few	TRBD1	TRBJ2-1	TRBV6-1	TGTGCCAGCAGTGAAGCGGGACAGTCACACAATGAGCAGTTCTTC	CASSEAGQSHNEQFF
-	TRBD1	TRBJ1-4	TRBV18	TGTGCCAGCTCGGGGACAGCGGAAAAACTGTTTTTT	CASSGTAEKLFF
-	TRBD2	TRBJ2-1	TRBV9	TGTGCCAGCAGCCCCTGGGTAGCGGGTTCGGGTGAGCAGTTCTTC	CASSPWVAGSGEQFF
-	TRBD1	TRBJ1-1	TRBV6-1	TGTGCCAGCAGACCCTTGGGGACAGGGGACACTGAAGCTTTCTTT	CASRPLGTGDTEAFF
-	-	TRBJ1-2	TRBV19	TGTGCCAGTAGTATAGGGGGCGCCGGCTATGGCTACACCTTC	CASSIGGAGYGYTF
-	-	TRBJ1-6	TRBV7-2	TGTGCCAGCAGCCCAGGGTCCCCAGGGCAGAATGATTCACCCCTCCACTTT	CASSPGSPGQNDSPLHF
-	-	TRBJ1-2	TRBV2	TGTGCCAGCAGTGATTCAGGGAATGGCTACACCTTC	CASSDSGNGYTF
-	TRBD2	TRBJ2-3	TRBV6-1	TGTGCCAGCAGTCGGATAGCGGGGGGGCTGGATACGCAGTATTTT	CASSRIAGGLDTQYF
-	-	TRBJ2-5	TRBV10-3	TGTGCCATCAGTCCCTGGACAGAGAGAGAGACCCAGTACTTC	CAISPWTERETQYF
-	TRBD1	TRBJ2-7	TRBV11-3	TGTGCCAGCAGCTTAGCCGGGACAGGGGGCTGCGAGCAGTACTTC	CASSLAGTGGCEQYF
few	TRBD2	TRBJ2-3	TRBV4-1	TGCGCCAGCAGCCAATTAAGGGAGACTAGCGGGGCAGATACGCAGTATTTT	CASSQLRETSGADTQYF
-	-	TRBJ2-7	TRBV19	TGTGCCAGTAGGGTCCGGGACGGGGGTGAGCAGTACTTC	CASRVRDGGEQYF
-	-	TRBJ1-2	TRBV7-2	TGTGCCAGCAGCTTAGATGGGGGCCCCCACGAGGATGGCTACACCTTC	CASSLDGGPHEDGYTF
-	TRBD2	TRBJ2-1	TRBV7-2	TGTGCCAGCAGCCGGCTAGCGGGGGGGATAACGAGCTCCTACAATGAGCAGTTCTTC	CASSRLAGGITSSYNEQFF
-	TRBD2	TRBJ2-7	TRBV10-3	TGTGCCACCCAAGCGGGGTACGAGCAGTACTTC	CATQAGYEQYF
-	TRBD1	TRBJ2-7	TRBV18	TGTGCCAGCTCATCCGGACAGGGGACGTACGAGCAGTACTTC	CASSSGQGTYEQYF
-	TRBD2	TRBJ2-5	TRBV6-1	TGTGCCAGCAGGGAACTAGCGGGGGGGTTAGACACCCAGTACTTC	CASRELAGGLDTQYF
-	-	TRBJ2-1	TRBV10-3	TGTGCCATCAGCTACACGACTAGGCCCAGTATAAGTGAGCAGTTCTTC	CAISYTTRPSISEQFF
-	-	TRBJ2-1	TRBV9	TGTGCCAGCAGCTGGAGGGATACCTACAATGAGCAGTTCTTC	CASSWRDTYNEQFF
-	TRBD1	TRBJ2-5	TRBV11-2	TGTGCCAGCAGCTACCGGACAGGGATGAATCAAGAGACCCAGTACTTC	CASSYRTGMNQETQYF